This entry lists 15 T cell receptor beta chains sequenced from one sample in a study of blood T cells in healthy people across ages. The second PCR ran 7 to 11 cycles with a sample-barcoded 5' primer and J-beta primers. TCRdb re-analysed the 5' RACE reads in MiXCR, keeping a single row per CDR3 protein. The sample consists of 850,000 to 1,100,000 distinct CDR3 sequences, 35% to 45% of them appearing once. The source material was blood. These receptors were obtained from a man younger than 35 in good health.

This clonotype was counted only a few times. The chain carries TRBV30 and TRBJ2-7; weak D call: TRBD1 (7 bases). The CDR3 extends over 12 amino acids. Trimming shortened V by 5 bases and J by 3 bases, and 11 bases separated the two germline ends. Germline values: CDR1 GTSNPN, CDR2 SVGIG (reference sequence). The CDR3 loop reads CAWGGTDYEQYF. The CDR3 nucleotides are TGTGCCTGGGGAGGGACAGACTACGAGCAGTACTTC.

This clonotype was seen only a few times. The CDR3 loop is CASSQVGIPYEQYF. CDR3 nucleotide sequence: TGCGCCAGCAGCCAAGTCGGGATTCCCTACGAGCAGTACTTC. The rearrangement uses TRBV4-3 and TRBJ2-7; possible D gene TRBD2, 5 bases. Trimming removed 1 base from V and 2 bases from J, with 9 bases in between. Germline CDR1 reads LGHNA; CDR2 reads YSLEER. The CDR3 extends over 14 amino acids.

This clonotype has a handful of counts. This sequence joins TRBV20-1 and TRBJ1-1; D call uncertain. Germline V gene lookup returns CDR1 DFQATT and CDR2 SNEGSKA (reference sequence). V lost 1 base and J lost 1, with 13 bases in between. The CDR3 sequence is 15 residues long. CDR3 DNA sequence: TGCAGTGCTAGAGTGGATTCGGCGGAGAACACTGAAGCTTTCTTT. It yields the protein CSARVDSAENTEAFF.

The chain has TRBV6-2 or TRBV6-3 and TRBJ2-5; the match to TRBD1 covers 12 bases. The J segment lost 11 bases and the V segment lost 2 bases, leaving 12 bases of the junction unmatched. Germline values: CDR1 MNHEY, CDR2 SVGEGT. The CDR3 has 16 residues. CDR3 DNA sequence: TGTGCCAGCAGTTACAAGGGGACAGGGGGCTTAGGGGAGCAGTACTTC. This gives the protein CASSYKGTGGLGEQYF.

The rearrangement joins TRBV6-6 to TRBJ1-2, with unresolved D. The CDR3 is 13 amino acids. Trimming removed 2 bases from V and 5 bases from J, with 9 bases in between. Germline V gene sequence: CDR1 MNHNY, CDR2 SVGAGI (reference sequence). CDR3 residues: CASSYRPSYGYTF. Here the CDR3 DNA reads TGTGCCAGCAGTTACAGACCCTCTTATGGCTACACCTTC.

The chain has TRBV5-1 and TRBJ1-2; D gene unclear. Trimming took 1 base from V and 5 from J, leaving 9 bases between them. The CDR3 is 13 residues long. Germline CDR1 and CDR2: SGHRS and YFSETQ. The CDR3 reads CASSLLSGYGYTF. CDR3 in DNA: TGCGCCAGCAGCTTGTTGTCAGGATATGGCTACACCTTC.

The chain employs TRBV6-6 and TRBJ1-2, with D maybe TRBD1 (6 bases). The CDR3 runs 14 residues. With 0 bases removed from V and 8 bases from J, the gap between germline ends came to 13 bases. Germline V gene data show CDR1 as MNHNY and CDR2 as SVGAGI (reference sequence). The DNA for the CDR3 is TGTGCCAGCAGTTACTCGGCAGGGGATAGCGGCTACACCTTC. It specifies CASSYSAGDSGYTF.

CDR3 sequence reads: CAISDFSQGPEYEKLFF. The DNA for the CDR3 is TGTGCCATCAGTGATTTTTCGCAGGGACCGGAATACGAAAAACTGTTTTTT. The chain combines TRBV10-3 with TRBJ1-4; weak D call: TRBD1 (5 bases). Germline loops: CDR1 ENHRY, CDR2 SYGVKD. V lost 3 bases, J lost 8 bases, and 22 bases lay in between. This CDR3 has 17 amino acids.

This clonotype was seen many times. The chain carries TRBV5-1 and TRBJ1-2; D is uncertain. Germline CDR1 SGHRS, CDR2 YFSETQ. This CDR3 spans 14 amino acids. The ends were cut back, 0 bases at V and 2 bases at J, with 8 bases in the middle. The CDR3 DNA is TGCGCCAGCAGCTTGGAGGGCAAGAACTATGGCTACACCTTC. This encodes CASSLEGKNYGYTF.

The genes are TRBV12-3 or TRBV12-4 and TRBJ2-1; the D gene is possibly TRBD2 (6 bases). With 8 bases removed from V and 3 bases from J, the gap between germline ends came to 17 bases. The CDR3 extends over 15 amino acids. CDR3 loop: CASGELAGDYNEQFF. The CDR3 DNA reads as TGTGCCAGCGGAGAACTAGCCGGGGACTACAATGAGCAGTTCTTC.

This clonotype has just a few counts. The genes are TRBV29-1 and TRBJ1-5; tentative D call: TRBD1 (5 bases). Germline CDR1 SQVTM, CDR2 ANQGSEA. The ends were cut back, 6 bases at V and 1 base at J, with 7 bases in the middle. This CDR3 has 12 amino acids. CDR3 loop: CSVGGSNQPQHF. CDR3 nucleotide sequence: TGCAGCGTGGGGGGGAGCAATCAGCCCCAGCATTTT.

The J gene is TRBJ1-6, the V gene TRBV7-9; TRBD1 is a possible D gene (6 bases). The CDR3 loop spans 17 amino acids. CDR1 SEHNR and CDR2 FQNEAQ come from the germline V gene (reference sequence). The V end lost 3 bases, the J end lost 4 bases, and 16 bases lay between the germline ends. The CDR3 DNA sequence: TGTGCCAGCAGCTTGGAATGGGGGGGCGAGTATAATTCACCCCTCCACTTT. Its protein is CASSLEWGGEYNSPLHF.

The gene calls are TRBV28 and TRBJ2-3, with 7 bases aligning to TRBD1. With 7 bases clipped from V and 2 bases from J, the junction kept 9 bases outside the gene matches. The germline CDR1 and CDR2 sequences are MDHEN and SYDVKM. The CDR3 consists of 15 residues. The CDR3 sequence: CASNLLGTVTDTQYF. The CDR3 nucleotides are TGTGCCAGCAACCTCCTGGGGACAGTCACAGATACGCAGTATTTT.

V is TRBV11-2 and J is TRBJ2-3; unclear D gene. The V end lost 3 bases, the J end lost 6 bases, and 10 bases lay between the germline ends. From germline, CDR1 is SGHAT and CDR2 FQNNGV. This CDR3 is built from 13 residues. The CDR3 is CASSFGAGDTQYF. CDR3 coding DNA: TGTGCCAGCAGCTTTGGAGCTGGGGATACGCAGTATTTT.

This clonotype was recorded many times. The chain has TRBV12-3 or TRBV12-4 and TRBJ2-1; TRBD2 aligns across 14 bases. The V gene end was trimmed by 3 bases and the J gene end by 4 bases; junction bases not matched to a gene: 8. This CDR3 is built from 18 residues. For the CDR3, the DNA is TGTGCCAGCAGTTTTAAGGGGACTAGCGGGGGCGATTACAATGAGCAGTTCTTC. It is translated as CASSFKGTSGGDYNEQFF.